Here is one TCR beta chain with its context. This sample was taken from a study of blood T cell repertoires in COVID-19. Study-level information: COVID-19 samples, acute and convalescent, were from the United States, Italy and Spain. T cells, B-cell-depleted T cells, or PBMCs supplied cDNA or gDNA.

Germline V gene lookup returns CDR1 MNHEY and CDR2 SVGAGI. V lost 3 bases and J lost 0, with 4 bases in between. This CDR3 spans 13 amino acids. Authors' processing steps: For nucleated cells, counts were estimated from reference gene primer amplification. Libraries were prepared by immunoSEQ multiplex PCR; TCRdb keeps only in-frame clonotypes and omits some of them. For V, J and clone size, that table is used; D and trimming come from the DNA. The sample includes 45,000 to 50,000 clones, over 75% of them seen just once. Sequencing input: peripheral blood. The sequence derives from a woman in her sixties or seventies with acute or convalescent COVID-19. The chain couples TRBV6-5 to TRBJ2-3, with D hard to call. The CDR3 loop reads CASSYESTDTQYF. The CDR3 region has the DNA TGTGCCAGCAGTTATGAGAGCACAGATACGCAGTATTTT.